This T cell receptor (beta chain) was identified in a study of blood T cells in healthy people across ages. Study in general: Researchers report that template switching captured about one barcoded beta molecule per two T cells.

In the case of this clonotype: Its antigen is undetermined.

Study-wide results and caveats: TCR beta diversity per million T cells fell roughly linearly with age. Estimates of total diversity, which came from one million sequenced T cells, were considered to be underestimates.

Germline V gene data show CDR1 as DFQATT and CDR2 as SNEGSKA (reference sequence). The length of the CDR3 is 13 residues. V dropped 3 bases and J dropped 6; count of bases not matched to a gene: 5. Through a sample-barcoded 5' primer and a J-beta primer mix, a second PCR was run for roughly 6 to 11 cycles. All samples gave at least 2.5 million CDR3-containing paired-end reads. TCRdb reanalysed the 5' RACE reads using MiXCR and keeps one entry per CDR3 protein. The table includes 550,000 to 700,000 distinct CDR3 sequences, 27% detected once. V and J are TRBV20-1 and TRBJ2-3; 8 bases match TRBD2. Sequencing used blood. The receptor's source is a woman between 65 and 79 years old in good health. The CDR3 nucleotides read TGCAGTGCTAGTTTACTAGCGGTGGATACGCAGTATTTT. It yields the protein CSASLLAVDTQYF.